This T cell receptor beta chain is from a study of blood T cell repertoires in COVID-19. Overall study context: The United States, Italy and Spain provided the acute and convalescent COVID-19 samples. From T cells, B-cell-depleted T cells, or PBMCs came the material, which was cDNA or gDNA.

Trimming took off 4 bases at V and 2 bases at J, with 17 bases between the two ends. This CDR3 has 16 residues. In germline, CDR1 is LNHDA, CDR2 SQIVND (reference sequence). Methods used by the authors: Reference gene primers were amplified, and this amplification served to estimate nucleated cell counts. The repertoire was sequenced with immunoSEQ multiplex PCR; TCRdb's copy has only in-frame clones and lacks some. The V and J calls and the clone size are those of that table, but D and trimming were determined from the DNA. This sample has about 16,000 clones; around 92% occur once, and the top ten carry 5.2%.

The gene calls are TRBV19 and TRBJ1-1, with a weak D call TRBD1 (6 bases). The clonotype was recovered from a human donor in a cohort sampled during active COVID-19. The sample consisted of peripheral blood. CDR3 sequence reads: CASSTPLGGANTEAFF. The CDR3 nucleotides are TGTGCCAGTAGTACTCCCCTAGGGGGAGCAAACACTGAAGCTTTCTTT.